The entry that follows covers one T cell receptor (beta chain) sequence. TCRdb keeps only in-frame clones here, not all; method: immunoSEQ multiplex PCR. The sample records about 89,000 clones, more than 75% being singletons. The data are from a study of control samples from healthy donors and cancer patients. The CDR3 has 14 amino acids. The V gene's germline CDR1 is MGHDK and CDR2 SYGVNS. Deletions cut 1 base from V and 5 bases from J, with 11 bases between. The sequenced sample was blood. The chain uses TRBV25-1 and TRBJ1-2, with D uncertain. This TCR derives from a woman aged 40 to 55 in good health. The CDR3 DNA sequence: TGTGCCAGCAGTGAATTGGGGTCGGGGTATGGCTACACCTTC. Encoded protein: CASSELGSGYGYTF.